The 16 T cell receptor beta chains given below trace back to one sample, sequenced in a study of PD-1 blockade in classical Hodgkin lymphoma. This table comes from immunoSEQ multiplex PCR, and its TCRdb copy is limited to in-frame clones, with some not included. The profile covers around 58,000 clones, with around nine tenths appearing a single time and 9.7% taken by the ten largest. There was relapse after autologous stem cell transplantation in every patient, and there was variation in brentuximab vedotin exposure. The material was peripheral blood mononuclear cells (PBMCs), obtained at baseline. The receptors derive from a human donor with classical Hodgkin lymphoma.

This chain's CDR3 is CASSPYSQGAEAFF. CDR3 bases: TGTGCCAGCTCACCGTACAGTCAGGGGGCTGAAGCTTTCTTT. The chain links TRBV18 to TRBJ1-1; 7 nucleotides align to TRBD1. Germline loops: CDR1 KGHSH, CDR2 LQKENI. Losses at the gene ends were 3 bases for V and 6 bases for J; bases not matched to a gene: 7. The CDR3 runs to 14 residues.

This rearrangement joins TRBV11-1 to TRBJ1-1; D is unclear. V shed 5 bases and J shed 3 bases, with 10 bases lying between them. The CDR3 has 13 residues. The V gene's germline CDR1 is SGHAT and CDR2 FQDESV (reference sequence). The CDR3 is CASSPQAHTEAFF. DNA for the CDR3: TGTGCCAGCAGCCCTCAGGCGCACACTGAAGCTTTCTTT.

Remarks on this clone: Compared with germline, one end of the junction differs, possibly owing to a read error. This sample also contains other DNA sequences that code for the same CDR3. CDR3 in amino acids: CASSFTGPYEQYF. The CDR3 bases are TGTGCCAGCAGCTTCACAGGACCCTATGAGCAGTACTTC. The rearrangement uses TRBV5-6 and TRBJ2-7, with D possibly being TRBD1 (5 bases). The germline V gene encodes CDR1 SGHDT and CDR2 YYEEEE. CDR3 length equals 13 residues.

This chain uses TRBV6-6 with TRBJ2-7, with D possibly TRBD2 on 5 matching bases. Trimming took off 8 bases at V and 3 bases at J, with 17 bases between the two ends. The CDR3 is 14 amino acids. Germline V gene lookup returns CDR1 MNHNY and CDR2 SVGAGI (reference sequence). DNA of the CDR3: TGTGCCAGCGCGACTACCCCTACCCACTACGAGCAGTACTTC. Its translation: CASATTPTHYEQYF.

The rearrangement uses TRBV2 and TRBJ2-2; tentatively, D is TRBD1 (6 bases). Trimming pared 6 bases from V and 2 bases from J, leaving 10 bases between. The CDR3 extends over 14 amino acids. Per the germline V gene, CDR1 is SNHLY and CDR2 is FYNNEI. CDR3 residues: CASRAGTNTGELFF. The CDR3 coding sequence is TGTGCCAGCAGGGCAGGGACAAACACCGGGGAGCTGTTTTTT. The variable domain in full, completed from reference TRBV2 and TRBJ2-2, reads EPEVTQTPSHQVTQMGQEVILRCVPISNHLYFYWYRQILGQKVEFLVSFYNNEISEKSEIFDDQFSVERPDGSNFTLKIRSTKLEDSAMYFCASRAGTNTGELFFGEGSRLTVL.

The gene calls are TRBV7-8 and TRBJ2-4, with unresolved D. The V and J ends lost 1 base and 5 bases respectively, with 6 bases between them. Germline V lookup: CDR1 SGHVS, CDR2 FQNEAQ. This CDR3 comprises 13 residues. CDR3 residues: CASSLGVENIQYF. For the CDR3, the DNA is TGTGCCAGCAGCTTAGGTGTGGAAAACATTCAGTACTTC.

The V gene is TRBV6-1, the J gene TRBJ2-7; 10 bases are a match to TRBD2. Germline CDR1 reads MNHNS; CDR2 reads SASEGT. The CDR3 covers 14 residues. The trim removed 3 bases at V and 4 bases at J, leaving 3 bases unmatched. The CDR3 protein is CASSDASGSYEQYF. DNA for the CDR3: TGTGCCAGCAGTGATGCTAGCGGGAGTTACGAGCAGTACTTC.

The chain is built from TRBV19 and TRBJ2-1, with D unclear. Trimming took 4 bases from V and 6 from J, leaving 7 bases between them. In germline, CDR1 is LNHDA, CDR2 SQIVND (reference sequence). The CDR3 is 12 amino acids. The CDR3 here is CASSTWGNEQFF. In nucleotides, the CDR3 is TGTGCCAGTAGTACCTGGGGCAATGAGCAGTTCTTC. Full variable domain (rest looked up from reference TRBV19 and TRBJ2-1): DGGITQSPKYLFRKEGQNVTLSCEQNLNHDAMYWYRQDPGQGLRLIYYSQIVNDFQKGDIAEGYSVSREKKESFPLTVTSAQKNPTAFYLCASSTWGNEQFFGPGTRLTVL.

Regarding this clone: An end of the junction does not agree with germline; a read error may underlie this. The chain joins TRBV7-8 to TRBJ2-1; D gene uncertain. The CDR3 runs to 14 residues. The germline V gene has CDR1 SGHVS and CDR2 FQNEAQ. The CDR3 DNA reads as TGTGCCAGCAGCTTAGTGCCCGTGGGTGACTCCCCTATCTTC. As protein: CASSLVPVGDSPIF.

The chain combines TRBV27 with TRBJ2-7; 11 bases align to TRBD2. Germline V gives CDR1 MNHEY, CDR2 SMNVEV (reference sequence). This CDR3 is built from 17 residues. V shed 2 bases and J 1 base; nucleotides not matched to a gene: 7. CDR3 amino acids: CASSLKGLAAYSYEQYF. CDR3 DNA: TGTGCCAGCAGTTTAAAGGGACTAGCGGCCTATTCCTACGAGCAGTACTTC.

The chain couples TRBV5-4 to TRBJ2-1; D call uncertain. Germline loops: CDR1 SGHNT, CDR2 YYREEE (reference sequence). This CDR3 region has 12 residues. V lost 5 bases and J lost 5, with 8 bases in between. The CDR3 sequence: CASSQINNEQFF. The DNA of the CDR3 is TGTGCCAGCAGTCAAATAAACAATGAGCAGTTCTTC.

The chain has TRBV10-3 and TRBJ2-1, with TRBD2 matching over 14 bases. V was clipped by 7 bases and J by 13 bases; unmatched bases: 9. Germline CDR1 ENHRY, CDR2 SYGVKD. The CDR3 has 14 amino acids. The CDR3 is CAITPQGTSGSQFF. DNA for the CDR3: TGTGCCATCACCCCGCAAGGGACTAGCGGGAGCCAGTTCTTC.

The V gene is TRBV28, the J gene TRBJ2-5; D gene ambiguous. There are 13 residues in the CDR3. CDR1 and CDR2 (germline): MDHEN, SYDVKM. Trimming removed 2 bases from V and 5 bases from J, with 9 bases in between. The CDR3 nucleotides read TGTGCCAGCAGTTTAAGATTGGCGGAGACCCAGTACTTC. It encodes CASSLRLAETQYF.

CDR3 amino acids: CASSGRTSGRGVVWYNEQFF. As DNA, the CDR3 is TGCGCCAGCAGCGGTCGGACTAGCGGGAGAGGAGTCGTTTGGTACAATGAGCAGTTCTTC. V usage is TRBV5-1 and J usage is TRBJ2-1, with 13 bases identical to TRBD2. Germline CDR1 SGHRS, CDR2 YFSETQ. CDR3 size: 20 residues. Germline trimming cut 4 bases from V and 4 bases from J; bases unmatched to any gene: 17.

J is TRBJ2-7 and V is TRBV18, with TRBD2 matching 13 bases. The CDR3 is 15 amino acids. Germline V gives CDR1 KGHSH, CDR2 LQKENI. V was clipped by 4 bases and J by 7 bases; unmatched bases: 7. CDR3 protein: CASSRGLAGTGEQYF. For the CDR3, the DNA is TGTGCCAGCTCACGGGGACTAGCGGGAACGGGGGAGCAGTACTTC.

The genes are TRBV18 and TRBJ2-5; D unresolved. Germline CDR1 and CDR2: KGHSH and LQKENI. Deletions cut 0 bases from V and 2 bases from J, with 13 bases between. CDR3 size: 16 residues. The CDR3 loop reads CASSPPAGPRQETQYF. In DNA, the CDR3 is TGTGCCAGCTCACCACCTGCAGGACCTAGACAAGAGACCCAGTACTTC.